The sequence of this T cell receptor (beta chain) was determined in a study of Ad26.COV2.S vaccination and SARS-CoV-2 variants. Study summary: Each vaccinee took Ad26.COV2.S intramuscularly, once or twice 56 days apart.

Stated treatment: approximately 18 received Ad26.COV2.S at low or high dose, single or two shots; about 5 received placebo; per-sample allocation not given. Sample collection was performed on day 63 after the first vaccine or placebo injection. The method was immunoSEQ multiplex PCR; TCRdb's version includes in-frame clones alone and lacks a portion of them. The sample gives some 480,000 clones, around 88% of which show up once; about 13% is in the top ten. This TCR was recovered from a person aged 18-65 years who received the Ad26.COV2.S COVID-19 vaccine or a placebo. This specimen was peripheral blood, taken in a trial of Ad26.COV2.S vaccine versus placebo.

The DNA for the CDR3 is TGTGCCAGCAGCCAAACGAGCTCTGGAAACACCATATATTTT. Translation gives CASSQTSSGNTIYF. The chain links TRBV3-1 (or the pseudogene TRBV3-2) to TRBJ1-3; D unresolved. V was clipped by 2 bases and J by 0 bases, with 5 bases between them. Germline assignment: CDR1 LGHDT and CDR2 YNNKEL (reference sequence). This CDR3 spans 14 amino acids.